A selection of T cell receptor beta chains follows, all from one sample in a study of blood T cell repertoires in COVID-19. Sequencing was performed with immunoSEQ multiplex PCR; in TCRdb, only in-frame clones are kept and a portion is missing. The data hold about 34,000 clones, with 90% observed a single time. What was sequenced was peripheral blood. The receptors were sampled from a man older than 75 with acute or convalescent COVID-19. Both conserved end residues are part of each CDR3. A D gene is named only where the DNA matches it firmly.

TRBJ2-1 | 13 | . | TRBV28 | CASSGRLDNEQFF | TGTGCCAGCAGTGGAAGACTAGACAATGAGCAGTTCTTC
TRBJ1-6 | 14 | . | TRBV28 | CASSFGQDNSPLHF | TGTGCCAGCAGTTTCGGCCAGGATAATTCACCCCTCCACTTT
TRBJ2-4 | 17 | . | TRBV4-2 | CASSQDSTRLAKNIQYF | TGTGCCAGCAGCCAAGATTCTACGCGGTTAGCCAAAAACATTCAGTACTTC
TRBJ2-2 | 15 | TRBD2 | TRBV6-5 | CATNNLAGHTGELFF | TGTGCCACCAACAACCTAGCGGGACACACCGGGGAGCTGTTTTTT
TRBJ2-3 | 18 | . | TRBV3-1/TRBV3-2 | CASSQERGGFLFTDTQYF | TGTGCCAGCAGCCAAGAGAGGGGGGGCTTCCTCTTTACAGATACGCAGTATTTT
TRBJ1-1 | 14 | TRBD1 | TRBV6-5 | CAAGKGGAQTEAFF | TGTGCCGCGGGGAAAGGGGGCGCGCAGACTGAAGCTTTCTTT
TRBJ1-2 | 17 | . | TRBV25-1 | CASSPPHGGGGTYGYTF | TGTGCCAGCAGTCCGCCACACGGAGGGGGGGGAACCTATGGCTACACCTTC
TRBJ2-1 | 15 | . | TRBV28 | CASSPLGLLNNEQFF | TGTGCCAGCAGTCCCCTGGGGCTACTTAACAATGAGCAGTTCTTC
TRBJ2-3 | 14 | . | TRBV19 | CASSMSGGTDTQYF | TGTGCCAGTAGTATGTCAGGGGGCACAGATACGCAGTATTTT
TRBJ2-7 | 14 | . | TRBV14 | CASSQGRRSYEQYF | TGTGCCAGCAGCCAAGGGAGACGATCCTACGAGCAGTACTTC
TRBJ2-7 | 12 | . | TRBV9 | CASSPGLDEQYF | TGTGCCAGCAGCCCCGGGTTGGACGAGCAGTACTTC
TRBJ2-7 | 12 | . | TRBV3-1/TRBV3-2 | CASSQNTYEQYF | TGTGCCAGCAGCCAAAATACCTACGAGCAGTACTTC
TRBJ1-1 | 14 | . | TRBV5-6 | CASSPGGLNTEAFF | TGTGCCAGCAGCCCTGGAGGGTTGAACACTGAAGCTTTCTTT
TRBJ2-1 | 17 | TRBD2 | TRBV10-3 | CAISESGGGALYNEQFF | TGTGCCATCAGTGAGTCTGGCGGGGGGGCGCTGTACAATGAGCAGTTCTTC
TRBJ2-7 | 14 | TRBD2 | TRBV5-1 | CASSLGTSSYEQYF | TGCGCCAGCAGCCTAGGGACTAGCTCCTACGAGCAGTACTTC
TRBJ2-2 | 15 | TRBD1 | TRBV9 | CASSVDQGATGELFF | TGTGCCAGCAGCGTAGATCAGGGGGCGACCGGGGAGCTGTTTTTT